This T cell receptor (beta chain) was documented in a study of CD8 T cells in ankylosing spondylitis. Study-level results: Among TCR beta sequences, a motif of fewer than 10 highly homologous variants appeared characteristic of ankylosing spondylitis blood.

5'-RACE, quantitative and with molecular barcodes, yielded the TCR beta libraries. TCRdb recomputed calls from the 5' RACE reads with MiXCR, one row per CDR3 protein. This table holds approximately 350,000 distinct CDR3 sequences, roughly 14% found once. As concerns this clonotype: Its target is unknown.

The CDR3 totals 13 residues. Trimming left V 4 bases short and J 8 bases short, with 12 bases between. CDR1 and CDR2 from the germline V gene are LGHDT and YNNKEL (reference sequence). The chain uses TRBV3-1 and TRBJ2-1; no clear D gene. This sequence originates from a male donor with ankylosing spondylitis or in good health (not recorded which). Sequencing was performed on blood, either unsorted or a sorted T cell fraction (not recorded which). The CDR3 DNA is TGTGCCAGCAGCCGTTTTGAATCGGATGAGCAGTTCTTC. Its translation is CASSRFESDEQFF.